This T cell receptor (beta chain) was identified during a study of T-cell memory formation after mild COVID-19. Study-level points and caveats: Memory sampled before infection contained some responding clones, suggesting cross-reactive memory joined.

Using its own MiXCR run on the 5' RACE reads, TCRdb lists one record per CDR3 protein. The sample holds fewer than 300,000 distinct CDR3 sequences, 16% seen once. The CDR3 consists of 13 residues. V was clipped by 5 bases and J by 3 bases, with 8 bases between them. The V gene's germline CDR1 is MDHEN and CDR2 SYDVKM. Concerning this clonotype itself: Its specificity is unknown.

V usage is TRBV28 and J usage is TRBJ1-5, with D maybe TRBD1 (6 bases). Material for sequencing was PBMCs or a T cell subset sorted from them (not recorded which). The receptor was derived from a man between 18 and 29 years old who had mild COVID-19 (a few samples of this study predate the infection). Cell type and time point are not known. In nucleotides, the CDR3 is TGTGCCAGCAGTGGACAGATCAATCAGCCCCAGCATTTT. This sequence encodes CASSGQINQPQHF.